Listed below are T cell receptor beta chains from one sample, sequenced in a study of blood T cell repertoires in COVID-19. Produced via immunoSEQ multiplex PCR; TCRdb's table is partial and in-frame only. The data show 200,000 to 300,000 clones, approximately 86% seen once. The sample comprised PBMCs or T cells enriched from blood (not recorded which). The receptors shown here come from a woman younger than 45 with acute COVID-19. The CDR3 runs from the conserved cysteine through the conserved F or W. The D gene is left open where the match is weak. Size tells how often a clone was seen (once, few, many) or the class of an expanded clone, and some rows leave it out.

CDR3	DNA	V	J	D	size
CASSPGTGGMNTEAFF	TGTGCCAGCAGCCCGGGGACAGGGGGCATGAACACTGAAGCTTTCTTT	TRBV7-2	TRBJ1-1	TRBD1	-
CASYPGTGTEAFF	TGTGCCAGCTACCCGGGAACGGGCACTGAAGCTTTCTTT	TRBV6-5	TRBJ1-1	-	many
CASSLARNEQYF	TGTGCCAGCAGCTTGGCCAGAAACGAGCAGTACTTC	TRBV5-4	TRBJ2-7	-	-
CASSQDEPSAETQYF	TGTGCCAGCAGCCAAGATGAGCCGAGCGCTGAGACCCAGTACTTC	TRBV3-1/TRBV3-2	TRBJ2-5	-	-
CASSYRDRANEQFF	TGTGCCAGCAGTTACCGGGACAGGGCCAATGAGCAGTTCTTC	TRBV6-5	TRBJ2-1	TRBD1	-
CASTEQGRLANQPQHF	TGTGCCAGCACGGAACAGGGAAGATTGGCCAATCAGCCCCAGCATTTT	TRBV21-1	TRBJ1-5	-	-
CASGPRQGIIGGYTF	TGTGCTAGTGGTCCCCGACAGGGGATCATAGGTGGCTACACCTTC	TRBV12-5	TRBJ1-2	TRBD1	-
CASRWDRSSYEQYF	TGTGCCAGCAGATGGGACAGAAGCTCCTACGAGCAGTACTTC	TRBV7-2	TRBJ2-7	TRBD1	-
CASSDPQGTGVYEQYF	TGTGCCAGCAGTGACCCCCAGGGGACAGGGGTTTACGAGCAGTACTTC	TRBV6-1	TRBJ2-7	TRBD1	-
CASSRERGAEADTQYF	TGTGCCAGCAGTCGAGAGCGGGGGGCCGAAGCAGATACGCAGTATTTT	TRBV2	TRBJ2-3	TRBD2	-
CASSLWQGGENTEAFF	TGCGCCAGCAGCTTGTGGCAGGGGGGCGAGAACACTGAAGCTTTCTTT	TRBV5-1	TRBJ1-1	TRBD1	few
CASSRGGTETFGYTF	TGTGCCAGCAGTCGTGGAGGGACAGAGACTTTTGGCTACACCTTC	TRBV6-5	TRBJ1-2	TRBD1	-
CASAPTGNNEQFF	TGTGCTAGTGCCCCGACAGGGAACAATGAGCAGTTCTTC	TRBV12-5	TRBJ2-1	TRBD1	-
CASSRGTGDGYTF	TGCGCCAGCAGCCGAGGGACAGGCGATGGCTACACCTTC	TRBV4-3	TRBJ1-2	TRBD1	-
CASSRDQRGTDTQYF	TGTGCCAGCAGCCGGGATCAGCGTGGGACAGATACGCAGTATTTT	TRBV5-4	TRBJ2-3	-	-
CASSYGEGSYNSPLHF	TGTGCCAGCAGTTACGGGGAGGGATCCTATAATTCACCCCTCCACTTT	TRBV6-5	TRBJ1-6	-	-
CASSDPGQGTYEQYF	TGTGCCAGCAGCGACCCGGGACAGGGTACCTACGAGCAGTACTTC	TRBV11-3	TRBJ2-7	TRBD1	-
CASSSLPGGPSGNTIYF	TGTGCCAGCTCTTCCCTTCCCGGAGGGCCCTCTGGAAACACCATATATTTT	TRBV18	TRBJ1-3	-	-
CASSLAGEGWEQYF	TGCGCCAGCAGCCTGGCAGGGGAAGGTTGGGAGCAGTACTTC	TRBV5-1	TRBJ2-7	-	-